These T cell receptor beta chains were read from a single sample in a study of T cells in Graves' hyperthyroidism and ophthalmopathy. TCRdb recomputed calls from the multiplex PCR reads with MiXCR, one row per CDR3 protein. Among 300,000 to 500,000 distinct CDR3 sequences, under 15% were seen once, and the ten largest hold approximately 30%. Sequenced: blood. Receptors originate from a woman in her twenties or thirties with Graves' hyperthyroidism. CDR3s include the opening cysteine and the closing phenylalanine or tryptophan. Fields, in order: J gene, clone size, V gene, D gene, CDR3 protein, CDR3 DNA. A D gene is named only where the DNA matches it firmly. Size values are once, few and many counts, or a class for expanded clones, and some rows have none.

TRBJ2-2,many,TRBV20-1,NA,CSARDWRLSNTGELFF,TGCAGTGCTAGAGATTGGAGACTTTCGAACACCGGGGAGCTGTTTTTT
TRBJ1-2,many,TRBV18,NA,CASSPGSRVEYGYTF,TGTGCCAGCTCACCAGGGAGCAGGGTTGAATATGGCTACACCTTC
TRBJ2-5,many,TRBV20-1,TRBD1,CSASHGTGYPYF,TGCAGTGCTAGTCATGGGACAGGGTATCCGTACTTC
TRBJ2-1,many,TRBV29-1,TRBD2,CSVLLAGGRNEQFF,TGCAGCGTTCTACTAGCGGGAGGGCGCAATGAGCAGTTCTTC
TRBJ2-7,NA,TRBV6-1,TRBD2,CASMALGTSGGSPYEQYF,TGTGCCAGCATGGCCCTGGGGACTAGCGGGGGGTCTCCCTACGAGCAGTACTTC
TRBJ1-1,NA,TRBV29-1,TRBD1,CSAEGTGRSEAFF,TGCAGCGCTGAAGGGACAGGGAGGTCTGAAGCTTTCTTT
TRBJ2-5,many,TRBV3-1,TRBD2,CASSQIAGNVETQYF,TGTGCCAGCAGCCAAATAGCGGGGAATGTTGAGACCCAGTACTTC
TRBJ2-1,many,TRBV20-1,NA,CSADAYYNEQFF,TGCAGTGCTGATGCATATTACAATGAGCAGTTCTTC
TRBJ2-1,NA,TRBV24-1,TRBD1,CATSDATGGGSYNEQFF,TGTGCCACCAGTGATGCGACAGGGGGAGGCTCTTACAATGAGCAGTTCTTC
TRBJ2-7,many,TRBV5-1,TRBD1,CASSLSGTESYEQYF,TGCGCCAGCAGCTTATCCGGGACAGAGTCCTACGAGCAGTACTTC
TRBJ2-7,many,TRBV12-3/TRBV12-4,TRBD2,CASSLGGGLAGNYYEQYF,TGTGCCAGCAGTTTAGGAGGAGGACTAGCGGGGAACTACTACGAGCAGTACTTC
TRBJ2-7,few,TRBV5-1,NA,CASSMRLEGPYEQYF,TGCGCCAGCAGCATGAGACTAGAAGGACCCTACGAGCAGTACTTC
TRBJ2-2,NA,TRBV5-1,NA,CASSRLATNTGELFF,TGCGCCAGCAGCAGGCTAGCGACTAACACCGGGGAGCTGTTTTTT
TRBJ2-7,NA,TRBV5-1,TRBD2,CASSLKREVSYEQYF,TGCGCCAGCAGCTTAAAGCGGGAGGTTTCCTACGAGCAGTACTTC
TRBJ2-3,many,TRBV28,NA,CASSTFTSTDTQYF,TGTGCCAGCAGTACCTTTACTAGCACAGATACGCAGTATTTT
TRBJ1-1,many,TRBV2,NA,CASSRVRATEAFF,TGTGCCAGCAGTAGAGTGAGGGCTACTGAAGCTTTCTTT
TRBJ1-5,NA,TRBV27,NA,CASSLFLQNNQPQHF,TGTGCCAGCAGTTTATTCCTCCAGAACAATCAGCCCCAGCATTTT
TRBJ2-3,many,TRBV5-8,NA,CASSLRLASDTQYF,TGTGCCAGCAGCTTGAGGCTAGCGTCAGATACGCAGTATTTT
TRBJ1-5,few,TRBV20-1,NA,CSAMRQGLNQPQHF,TGCAGTGCTATGCGCCAGGGTTTAAATCAGCCCCAGCATTTT
TRBJ2-1,few,TRBV27,TRBD2,CASSLSGVDSGSYNEQFF,TGTGCCAGCAGTTTATCGGGGGTCGATAGCGGGAGTTACAATGAGCAGTTCTTC
TRBJ2-3,few,TRBV25-1,NA,CASSARQPTDTQYF,TGTGCCAGCAGCGCTCGGCAGCCCACAGATACGCAGTATTTT
TRBJ2-2,many,TRBV28,TRBD1,CASNLRRSRDRAGELFF,TGTGCCAGCAATCTCCGAAGGAGCCGGGACAGGGCCGGGGAGCTGTTTTTT
TRBJ2-3,many,TRBV12-3/TRBV12-4,NA,CASSSWTETDTQYF,TGTGCCAGCAGTTCATGGACAGAAACAGATACGCAGTATTTT
TRBJ1-2,NA,TRBV14,NA,CASSQDLRAVNGYTF,TGTGCCAGCAGCCAAGATCTACGGGCGGTCAATGGCTACACCTTC
TRBJ2-3,NA,TRBV20-1,TRBD2,CSAMTSGRAHGTDTQYF,TGCAGTGCTATGACTAGCGGGAGGGCGCATGGCACAGATACGCAGTATTTT
TRBJ1-1,many,TRBV28,NA,CASSPNSRTEAFF,TGTGCCAGCAGTCCCAATTCTCGCACTGAAGCTTTCTTT
TRBJ2-1,many,TRBV24-1,NA,CATSGQYNEQFF,TGTGCCACCAGTGGACAATACAATGAGCAGTTCTTC
TRBJ2-7,NA,TRBV12-3/TRBV12-4,NA,CASSFGQPGDEQYF,TGTGCCAGCAGTTTCGGACAGCCCGGGGACGAGCAGTACTTC
TRBJ1-5,few,TRBV19,TRBD1,CASSAGTGPNSNQPQHF,TGTGCCAGTAGTGCCGGGACAGGGCCCAATAGCAATCAGCCCCAGCATTTT
TRBJ1-5,NA,TRBV6-2/TRBV6-3,NA,CAGGTRRSNQPQHF,TGTGCCGGCGGGACACGACGTAGCAATCAGCCCCAGCATTTT
TRBJ1-5,few,TRBV20-1,NA,CSARGRGGGQPQHF,TGCAGTGCTAGAGGTCGGGGGGGCGGTCAGCCCCAGCATTTT
TRBJ2-7,many,TRBV7-2,TRBD1,CASKGQGAFEQYF,TGTGCCAGCAAGGGACAGGGGGCTTTCGAGCAGTACTTC
TRBJ2-1,many,TRBV27,NA,CASSPAGTTDYNEQFF,TGTGCCAGCAGCCCCGCCGGGACCACGGACTACAATGAGCAGTTCTTC
TRBJ2-5,many,TRBV3-1,TRBD2,CASSQDDREEETQYF,TGTGCCAGCAGCCAAGATGACCGGGAGGAAGAGACCCAGTACTTC
TRBJ2-7,few,TRBV10-3,NA,CAISEGSRLSYEQYF,TGTGCCATCAGTGAGGGCAGCAGATTATCCTACGAGCAGTACTTC
TRBJ2-2,many,TRBV28,TRBD2,CASRSMRSGGNTGELFF,TGTGCCAGCAGATCGATGAGGAGCGGGGGTAACACCGGGGAGCTGTTTTTT
TRBJ2-1,few,TRBV28,TRBD2,CASSLSSGGSYNEQFF,TGTGCCAGCAGTTTGTCTAGCGGGGGCTCCTACAATGAGCAGTTCTTC
TRBJ2-5,NA,TRBV27,NA,CASSPNWGETQYF,TGTGCCAGCAGCCCAAACTGGGGGGAGACCCAGTACTTC
TRBJ2-7,few,TRBV9,TRBD2,CASTRVREGGEQYF,TGTGCCAGCACGCGCGTGCGGGAGGGCGGCGAGCAGTACTTC
TRBJ1-4,NA,TRBV5-6,TRBD1,CASSLGARDRDEKLFF,TGTGCCAGCAGCTTGGGGGCCCGGGACAGGGACGAAAAACTGTTTTTT
TRBJ2-1,few,TRBV7-8,TRBD2,CASSQLAGLNNEQFF,TGTGCCAGCAGCCAACTAGCGGGACTAAACAATGAGCAGTTCTTC
TRBJ1-2,many,TRBV3-1,TRBD1,CASSPTGRDYGYTF,TGTGCCAGCAGCCCGACAGGGCGGGACTATGGCTACACCTTC
TRBJ1-1,many,TRBV3-1,NA,CASSQLRKPDTEAFF,TGTGCCAGCAGCCAACTTCGCAAACCTGACACTGAAGCTTTCTTT
TRBJ2-2,NA,TRBV19,TRBD2,CAGTEFGRADTGELFF,TGTGCCGGTACCGAGTTCGGGAGGGCTGACACCGGGGAGCTGTTTTTT
TRBJ1-2,NA,TRBV27,NA,CASSSLRQDNYGYTF,TGTGCCAGCAGTTCCCTAAGACAGGATAACTATGGCTACACCTTC
TRBJ1-1,many,TRBV20-1,TRBD1,CSTQGGRAEVGGTEAFF,TGCAGTACCCAGGGGGGCAGGGCGGAGGTAGGCGGCACTGAAGCTTTCTTT
TRBJ2-1,few,TRBV27,NA,CASSLLPPGLPNEQFF,TGTGCCAGCAGTTTACTTCCACCGGGACTCCCCAATGAGCAGTTCTTC
TRBJ1-2,few,TRBV5-6,NA,CASSATRDLYGYTF,TGTGCCAGCAGCGCCACCCGAGACTTATATGGCTACACCTTC
TRBJ2-1,few,TRBV5-1,TRBD2,CASSSGLAGPPYNEQFF,TGCGCCAGCAGCAGTGGACTAGCGGGACCCCCCTACAATGAGCAGTTCTTC